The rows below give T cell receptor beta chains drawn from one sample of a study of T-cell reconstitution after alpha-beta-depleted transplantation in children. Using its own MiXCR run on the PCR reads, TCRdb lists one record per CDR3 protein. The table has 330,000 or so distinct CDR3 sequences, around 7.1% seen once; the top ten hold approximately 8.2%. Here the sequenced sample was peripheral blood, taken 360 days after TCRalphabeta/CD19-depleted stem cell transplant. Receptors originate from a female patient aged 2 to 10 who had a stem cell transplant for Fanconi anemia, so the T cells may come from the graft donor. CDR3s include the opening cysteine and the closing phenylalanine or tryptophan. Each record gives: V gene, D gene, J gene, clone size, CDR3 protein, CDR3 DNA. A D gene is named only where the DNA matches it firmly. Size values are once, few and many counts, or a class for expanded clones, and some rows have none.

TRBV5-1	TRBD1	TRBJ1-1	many	CASSLARQGLNTEAFF	TGCGCCAGCAGCTTGGCCCGACAGGGGTTAAACACTGAAGCTTTCTTT
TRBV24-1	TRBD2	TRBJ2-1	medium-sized	CATSDPTSGGAHEQFF	TGTGCCACCAGTGATCCCACTAGCGGGGGGGCCCATGAGCAGTTCTTC
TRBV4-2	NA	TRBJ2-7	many	CASSQDRGEGAAYEQYF	TGTGCCAGCAGCCAAGATAGGGGGGAGGGGGCGGCCTACGAGCAGTACTTC
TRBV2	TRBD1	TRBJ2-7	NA	CASSLGTGDRGRYEQYF	TGTGCCAGCAGTCTGGGGACCGGGGACAGAGGCAGATACGAGCAGTACTTC
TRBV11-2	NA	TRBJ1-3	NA	CASSLEGSSSGNTIYF	TGTGCCAGCAGCTTAGAGGGCAGCTCCTCTGGAAACACCATATATTTT
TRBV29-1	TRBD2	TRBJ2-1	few	CSVVLAGDYNEQFF	TGCAGCGTCGTACTAGCGGGGGACTACAATGAGCAGTTCTTC
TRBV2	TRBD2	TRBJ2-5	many	CASTAGYQETQYF	TGTGCCAGCACAGCGGGGTATCAAGAGACCCAGTACTTC
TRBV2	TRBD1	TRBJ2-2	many	CASTWTGMAGELFF	TGTGCCAGCACTTGGACAGGGATGGCCGGGGAGCTGTTTTTT
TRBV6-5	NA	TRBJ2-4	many	CASSYLPWGQNIQYF	TGTGCCAGCAGTTACCTTCCTTGGGGACAAAACATTCAGTACTTC
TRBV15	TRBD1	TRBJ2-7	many	CATSRVGDRGLNEQYF	TGTGCCACCAGCAGAGTAGGGGACAGGGGGTTGAACGAGCAGTACTTC
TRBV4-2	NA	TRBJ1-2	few	CASSQDVRENYGYTF	TGTGCCAGCAGCCAAGATGTCAGGGAAAACTATGGCTACACCTTC
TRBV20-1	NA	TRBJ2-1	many	CSASLDANGEQFF	TGCAGTGCCTCTCTGGACGCCAACGGTGAGCAGTTCTTC
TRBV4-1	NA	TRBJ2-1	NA	CASSQVTSLAEEPGDEQFF	TGCGCCAGCAGCCAAGTGACTAGTCTGGCCGAAGAACCCGGGGATGAGCAGTTCTTC
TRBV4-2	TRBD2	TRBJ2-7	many	CASSQGSSGRAYEQYF	TGTGCCAGCAGCCAAGGTTCGAGCGGGAGGGCCTACGAGCAGTACTTC
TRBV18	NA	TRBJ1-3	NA	CASSPLGTGNTIYF	TGTGCCAGCTCACCTCTGGGGACTGGAAACACCATATATTTT
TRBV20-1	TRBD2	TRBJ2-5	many	CSARGLAGKQETQYF	TGCAGTGCTAGAGGGCTAGCGGGCAAACAAGAGACCCAGTACTTC
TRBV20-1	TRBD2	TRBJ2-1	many	CSALAGMPRNEQFF	TGCAGTGCTTTAGCGGGGATGCCTCGGAATGAGCAGTTCTTC
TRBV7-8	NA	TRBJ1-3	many	CASSLAQSSGNTIYF	TGTGCCAGCAGCTTAGCCCAGAGCTCTGGAAACACCATATATTTT
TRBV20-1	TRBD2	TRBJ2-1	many	CSAGGAISTRNEQFF	TGCAGTGCCGGGGGGGCCATTTCTACCCGCAATGAGCAGTTCTTC
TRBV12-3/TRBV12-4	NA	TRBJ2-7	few	CASSFSESYEQYF	TGTGCCAGCAGTTTTTCGGAATCCTACGAGCAGTACTTC
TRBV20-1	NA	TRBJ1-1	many	CSANRAEGLNTEAFF	TGCAGTGCTAACAGGGCGGAGGGGTTGAACACTGAAGCTTTCTTT
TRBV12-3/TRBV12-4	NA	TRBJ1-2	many	CASSLPRYGYTF	TGTGCCAGCAGTCTACCCCGCTATGGCTACACCTTC
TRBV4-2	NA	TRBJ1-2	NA	CASSQGETGGYTF	TGTGCCAGCAGCCAGGGGGAGACGGGTGGCTACACCTTC
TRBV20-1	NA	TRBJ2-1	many	CSARDLAPTFSYNEQFF	TGCAGTGCTAGAGACCTAGCGCCTACCTTCTCCTACAATGAGCAGTTCTTC
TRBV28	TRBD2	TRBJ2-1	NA	CASSFWLAGTYNEQFF	TGTGCCAGCAGTTTCTGGCTAGCGGGAACCTACAATGAGCAGTTCTTC
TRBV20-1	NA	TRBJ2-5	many	CSARDVQLEETQYF	TGCAGTGCTAGAGATGTCCAGCTGGAAGAGACCCAGTACTTC
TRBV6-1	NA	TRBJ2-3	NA	CASSEAALIDTQYF	TGTGCCAGCAGTGAAGCGGCCCTTATAGATACGCAGTATTTT
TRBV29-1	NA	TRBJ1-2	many	CSATEAGLYYGYTF	TGCAGCGCCACGGAGGCCGGCCTTTACTATGGCTACACCTTC
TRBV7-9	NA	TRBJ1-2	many	CASSFGANYGYTF	TGTGCCAGCAGCTTCGGGGCCAACTATGGCTACACCTTC
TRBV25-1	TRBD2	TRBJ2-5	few	CASSDQLAGVRETQYF	TGTGCCAGCAGTGACCAACTAGCGGGGGTTCGAGAGACCCAGTACTTC
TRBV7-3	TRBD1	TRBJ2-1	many	CASSPQGVSWNEQFF	TGTGCCAGCAGTCCCCAGGGGGTTAGTTGGAATGAGCAGTTCTTC
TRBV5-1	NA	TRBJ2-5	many	CASKFSGMQETQYF	TGCGCCAGCAAATTCTCAGGGATGCAAGAGACCCAGTACTTC
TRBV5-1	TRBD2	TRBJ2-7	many	CASSLGYGASGRSYEQYF	TGCGCCAGCAGCTTGGGATACGGTGCTAGCGGGCGCTCCTACGAGCAGTACTTC
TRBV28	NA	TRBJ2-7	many	CASSLPGQPPSEQYF	TGTGCCAGCAGTTTACCCGGACAGCCCCCCTCAGAGCAGTACTTC
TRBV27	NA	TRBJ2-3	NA	CASSFRGIGDTQYF	TGTGCCAGCAGTTTTAGAGGAATAGGAGATACGCAGTATTTT
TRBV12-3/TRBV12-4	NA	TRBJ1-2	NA	CASSVLQGYGYTF	TGTGCCAGCAGTGTCCTACAGGGCTATGGCTACACCTTC
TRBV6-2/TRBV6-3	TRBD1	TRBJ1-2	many	CASSVGTAYGYTF	TGTGCCAGCAGTGTTGGGACAGCTTATGGCTACACCTTC
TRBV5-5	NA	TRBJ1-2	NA	CASRSSSDGRNYGYTF	TGTGCCAGCAGGAGTTCTTCGGACGGGCGCAACTATGGCTACACCTTC
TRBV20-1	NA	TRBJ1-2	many	CSAFLSGTGRQLGFGYTF	TGCAGTGCTTTCCTCTCGGGTACGGGACGGCAACTCGGGTTCGGCTACACCTTC
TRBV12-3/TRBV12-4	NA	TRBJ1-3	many	CASSPSGGNTIYF	TGTGCCAGCAGCCCCTCGGGGGGAAACACCATATATTTT
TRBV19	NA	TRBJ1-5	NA	CASSVLDLSNQPQHF	TGTGCCAGTAGTGTGTTAGATTTATCTAATCAGCCCCAGCATTTT
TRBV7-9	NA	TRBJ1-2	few	CASSPTTPRTELYGYTF	TGTGCCAGCAGCCCCACGACTCCTAGGACAGAACTCTATGGCTACACCTTC
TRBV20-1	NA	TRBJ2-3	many	CSAWVGGTDTQYF	TGCAGTGCCTGGGTAGGAGGCACAGATACGCAGTATTTT
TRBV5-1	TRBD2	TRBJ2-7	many	CASSDGLAGTGEQYF	TGCGCCAGCAGCGACGGACTAGCCGGGACGGGCGAGCAGTACTTC
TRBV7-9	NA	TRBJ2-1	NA	CASSSDRRDYNEQFF	TGTGCCAGCAGCTCCGATCGGAGGGACTACAATGAGCAGTTCTTC
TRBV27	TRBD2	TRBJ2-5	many	CASGPGTSGIETQYF	TGTGCCAGCGGGCCTGGGACTAGCGGGATAGAGACCCAGTACTTC
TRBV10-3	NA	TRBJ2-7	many	CAISRQGPYEQYF	TGTGCCATCAGCCGCCAGGGCCCCTACGAGCAGTACTTC
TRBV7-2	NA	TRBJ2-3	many	CASSPWTVDTQYF	TGTGCCAGCAGCCCCTGGACAGTAGATACGCAGTATTTT
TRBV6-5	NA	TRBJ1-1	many	CASSYFRGDGEAFF	TGTGCCAGCAGTTACTTTAGAGGGGATGGTGAAGCTTTCTTT